These 29 T cell receptor beta chains share one sample of origin, sequenced in a study of T-cell memory formation after mild COVID-19. TCRdb analysed the 5' RACE reads with MiXCR anew, one entry per CDR3 protein. In the table there are tens of thousands of distinct CDR3 sequences, 28% of which are singletons. The sequencing input was PBMCs or a T cell subset sorted from them (not recorded which). Receptors were obtained from a man younger than 35 who had mild COVID-19 (a few samples of this study predate the infection). Cell type and time point are not known.

The chain has TRBV11-2 and TRBJ2-5; D is unclear. V was clipped by 6 bases and J by 5 bases, with 10 bases between them. The CDR3 consists of 12 residues. Germline CDR1 and CDR2: SGHAT and FQNNGV. CDR3 in amino acids: CASSFTRETQYF. As DNA, the CDR3 is TGTGCCAGCAGTTTTACACGGGAGACCCAGTACTTC.

V gene TRBV9 combines with J gene TRBJ2-1; D tentatively fits TRBD1 or TRBD2 (5 bases each). Trimming removed 3 bases from V and 9 bases from J, with 22 bases in between. The CDR3 consists of 16 residues. Germline CDR1 and CDR2: SGDLS and YYNGEE. CDR3 sequence (DNA): TGTGCCAGCAGCGCCGGGACCCTAATGGGGGATGCTGAGCAGTTCTTC. Amino acids: CASSAGTLMGDAEQFF.

The genes are TRBV4-3 and TRBJ2-7; D ambiguous. Germline values: CDR1 LGHNA, CDR2 YSLEER. The ends were cut back, 1 base at V and 0 bases at J, with 7 bases in the middle. The CDR3 sequence is 14 residues long. The CDR3 loop is CASSQGLSSYEQYF. The CDR3 DNA reads as TGCGCCAGCAGCCAAGGGCTCAGCTCCTACGAGCAGTACTTC.

A few counts support this clonotype. The chain joins TRBV4-3 to TRBJ2-7, with TRBD2 matching over 9 bases. The CDR3 contains 16 residues. The ends lost 0 bases at V and 4 bases at J; junction bases unmatched: 7. Per the germline V gene, CDR1 is LGHNA and CDR2 is YSLEER. The CDR3 reads CASSQDISGGWYEQYF. CDR3 in DNA: TGCGCCAGCAGCCAAGATATTAGCGGGGGTTGGTACGAGCAGTACTTC.

This clonotype was observed a handful of times. The chain combines TRBV4-1 with TRBJ1-5; TRBD1 matches at 7 bases. With 4 bases clipped from V and 2 bases from J, the junction kept 5 bases outside the gene matches. Per germline, CDR1 MGHRA and CDR2 YSYEKL. The CDR3 has 15 residues. CDR3 in amino acids: CASSLRQGGNQPQHF. The CDR3 DNA sequence: TGCGCCAGCAGCCTTAGACAGGGCGGCAATCAGCCCCAGCATTTT.

The chain carries TRBV28 and TRBJ2-5; TRBD1 matches at 7 bases. There are 14 residues in the CDR3. V lost 5 bases to trimming and J lost 5 bases; unmatched junction nucleotides: 8. Per germline, CDR1 MDHEN and CDR2 SYDVKM. CDR3 sequence: CASSRQGEEETQYF. CDR3 DNA: TGTGCCAGCAGTAGACAGGGAGAAGAGGAGACCCAGTACTTC.

The V and J genes are TRBV2 and TRBJ2-1; weak D call: TRBD2 (6 bases). The germline CDR1 and CDR2 sequences are SNHLY and FYNNEI. The CDR3 totals 15 residues. Trimming shortened V by 6 bases and J by 6 bases, and 18 bases separated the two germline ends. For the CDR3, the DNA is TGTGCCAGCAGGGACTACAGAACCTCATCCAATGAGCAGTTCTTC. Protein: CASRDYRTSSNEQFF.

This rearrangement joins TRBV7-8 to TRBJ1-1; tentatively, D is TRBD1 (5 bases). The CDR3 consists of 15 residues. Trimming pared 5 bases from V and 0 bases from J, leaving 13 bases between. CDR1 is SGHVS, CDR2 FQNEAQ, per germline. The CDR3 DNA sequence: TGTGCCAGCAGCACGACAGTCAACATGAACACTGAAGCTTTCTTT. Translating it yields CASSTTVNMNTEAFF.

This clonotype has only a few counts. The rearrangement links TRBV3-1 to TRBJ2-2; D unresolved. This CDR3 is built from 18 residues. V was clipped by 3 bases and J by 0 bases, with 17 bases between them. The germline gives CDR1 LGHDT, CDR2 YNNKEL (reference sequence). CDR3 bases: TGTGCCAGCAGCCACACCTCCCTCGCGGCGTCGAACACCGGGGAGCTGTTTTTT. Translation gives CASSHTSLAASNTGELFF.

The chain employs TRBV7-3 and TRBJ1-1; weak D call: TRBD1 (6 bases). The CDR3 loop spans 16 amino acids. With 7 bases removed from V and 7 bases from J, the gap between germline ends came to 25 bases. The germline V gene has CDR1 SGHTA and CDR2 FQGTGA. The CDR3 DNA reads TGTGCCAGCACTCCAGGCGGGGGGCCGGGGATTAGTGAAGCTTTCTTT. This gives the protein CASTPGGGPGISEAFF.

The chain is built from TRBV27 and TRBJ2-1; D unclear. Germline values: CDR1 MNHEY, CDR2 SMNVEV (reference sequence). The length of the CDR3 is 15 residues. V was shortened by 9 bases and J by 0 bases, with 15 bases between the two germline ends. In nucleotides, the CDR3 is TGTGCCAGTAAGTTTATCGGAGACTCCTACAATGAGCAGTTCTTC. Translated, it gives CASKFIGDSYNEQFF.

This clonotype was counted only a few times. The V gene is TRBV29-1, the J gene TRBJ2-3; no reliable D call. Trimming left V 3 bases short and J 3 bases short, with 4 bases between. The CDR3 contains 11 residues. In germline, CDR1 is SQVTM, CDR2 ANQGSEA. CDR3 in amino acids: CSVDWTDTQYF. CDR3 DNA sequence: TGCAGCGTTGATTGGACAGATACGCAGTATTTT.

This clonotype was found a few times. The V call is TRBV20-1, the J call TRBJ2-1; D unclear. The CDR3 is 14 residues long. V was shortened by 4 bases and J by 0 bases, with 10 bases between the two germline ends. Per germline, CDR1 DFQATT and CDR2 SNEGSKA (reference sequence). In DNA form, the CDR3 reads TGCAGTGCTATTTCCCCGAGCTCCTACAATGAGCAGTTCTTC. Amino acid sequence: CSAISPSSYNEQFF.

The chain links TRBV3-1 to TRBJ2-6; no clear D. Germline V gene lookup returns CDR1 LGHDT and CDR2 YNNKEL (reference sequence). The CDR3 runs 16 residues. The V end was cut by 4 bases, the J end by 0 bases, with 10 bases between. The CDR3 region is CASSLTEISGANVLTF. CDR3 sequence (DNA): TGTGCCAGCAGCCTCACAGAGATCTCTGGGGCCAACGTCCTGACTTTC.

This clonotype was recorded many times. The chain couples TRBV18 to TRBJ2-5; D is unresolved. The germline V and J ends were trimmed by 0 bases and 2 bases, with 10 bases remaining between them. Germline CDR1 KGHSH, CDR2 LQKENI. The CDR3 spans 15 residues. CDR3 amino acids: CASSPPNLRQETQYF. CDR3 DNA: TGTGCCAGCTCACCACCGAATCTCAGGCAAGAGACCCAGTACTTC.

This chain connects TRBV28 to TRBJ2-1; 7 bases agree with TRBD2. Germline CDR1 is MDHEN and CDR2 is SYDVKM. This CDR3 spans 17 amino acids. V lost 4 bases to trimming and J lost 0 bases; unmatched junction nucleotides: 9. CDR3 residues: CASSSPTAGSSYNEQFF. The CDR3 DNA reads TGTGCCAGCAGTTCTCCAACAGCGGGATCCTCCTACAATGAGCAGTTCTTC. The full variable domain, in which reference TRBV28 and TRBJ2-1 provide the parts outside the CDR3, is DVKVTQSSRYLVKRTGEKVFLECVQDMDHENMFWYRQDPGLGLRLIYFSYDVKMKEKGDIPEGYSVSREKKERFSLILESASTNQTSMYLCASSSPTAGSSYNEQFFGPGTRLTVL.

The chain combines TRBV19 with TRBJ2-3, with no clear D. The CDR3 runs 11 residues. V shed 8 bases and J shed 6 bases, with 9 bases lying between them. Germline V gene lookup returns CDR1 LNHDA and CDR2 SQIVND (reference sequence). DNA of the CDR3: TGTGCCAGTGGGGTCGGCGATACGCAGTATTTT. Its translation: CASGVGDTQYF.

The chain recombines TRBV15 with TRBJ2-2; D gene uncertain. This CDR3 has 13 residues. V lost 0 bases to trimming and J lost 6 bases, with 5 bases between them. Germline CDR1 is LNHNV and CDR2 is YYDKDF (reference sequence). Here the CDR3 reads CATSRDWAGELFF. The CDR3 coding sequence is TGTGCCACCAGCAGAGATTGGGCCGGGGAGCTGTTTTTT.

This clonotype turned up a few times. The gene calls are TRBV4-3 and TRBJ2-3; TRBD2 matches 9 bases. The ends lost 4 bases at V and 1 base at J; junction bases unmatched: 0. CDR1 is LGHNA, CDR2 YSLEER, per germline. This CDR3 comprises 14 residues. The CDR3 protein is CASSPSGGTDTQYF. In DNA, the CDR3 is TGCGCCAGCAGCCCTAGCGGGGGCACAGATACGCAGTATTTT.

This chain joins TRBV4-2 and TRBJ2-5, with D perhaps TRBD2 (5 bases). CDR1 and CDR2 from the germline V gene are LGHNA and YNFKEQ. CDR3 length: 15 residues. Trimming shortened V by 1 base and J by 3 bases, and 12 bases separated the two germline ends. CDR3 in amino acids: CASSQGGLGKETQYF. For the CDR3, the DNA is TGTGCCAGCAGCCAAGGAGGGTTGGGTAAAGAGACCCAGTACTTC.

In its sample, this clonotype ranks as medium-sized. CDR3 coding DNA: TGTGCCAGCAGACCGACACTAGCGGGGCCCCAAGAGACCCAGTACTTC. Its protein product is CASRPTLAGPQETQYF. The gene calls are TRBV6-5 and TRBJ2-5, with TRBD2 matching 10 bases. Germline V gives CDR1 MNHEY, CDR2 SVGAGI. This CDR3 comprises 16 residues. With V trimmed by 6 bases and J by 1 base, 8 bases remained unmatched.

The chain is built from TRBV12-3 or TRBV12-4 and TRBJ2-2; TRBD1 matches 7 bases. V gave up 7 bases and J gave up 10 bases; unmatched junction bases: 6. The CDR3 is made up of 12 amino acids. CDR3 DNA sequence: TGTGCCAGCATCGCTCAGGGGGAGGAGCTGTTTTTT. Residues: CASIAQGEELFF.

The V gene is TRBV4-3, the J gene TRBJ2-5, with 9 bases fitting TRBD2. The CDR3 totals 15 residues. Germline V gene data show CDR1 as LGHNA and CDR2 as YSLEER. V gave up 6 bases and J gave up 4 bases; unmatched junction bases: 9. CDR3 region: CASRPGTSSLETQYF. Here the CDR3 DNA reads TGCGCCAGCAGACCCGGGACTAGCAGTTTAGAGACCCAGTACTTC.

V gene TRBV6-6 combines with J gene TRBJ1-1; 8 bases line up with TRBD1. V trimming: 2 bases; J trimming: 3 bases; junction bases outside the gene matches: 11. The CDR3 is 17 amino acids. The germline V gene has CDR1 MNHNY and CDR2 SVGAGI (reference sequence). The CDR3 sequence is CASSYNAGGAFDTEAFF. In DNA, the CDR3 is TGTGCCAGCAGTTACAACGCAGGGGGCGCATTCGACACTGAAGCTTTCTTT.

This chain connects TRBV18 to TRBJ1-1; tentatively, D is TRBD1 (6 bases). CDR1 KGHSH and CDR2 LQKENI come from the germline V gene. V lost 2 bases and J 3 bases, leaving 16 bases between the germline ends. This CDR3 is 16 amino acids long. The CDR3 region has the DNA TGTGCCAGCTCACCAGCGGGGGGCCGGGTGTACACTGAAGCTTTCTTT. Translated, it gives CASSPAGGRVYTEAFF.

The V gene is TRBV6-5, the J gene TRBJ1-6; D gene uncertain. CDR1 MNHEY and CDR2 SVGAGI come from the germline V gene. CDR3 length: 17 residues. V lost 0 bases to trimming and J lost 9 bases, with 18 bases between them. CDR3 in DNA: TGTGCCAGCAGTTACTCGAGAGGGAGCAGTAGTTCTTCACCCCTCCACTTT. It is translated as CASSYSRGSSSSSPLHF.

The chain is built from TRBV5-1 and TRBJ2-3, with 9 bases aligning to TRBD1. Germline V gene lookup returns CDR1 SGHRS and CDR2 YFSETQ. The CDR3 runs to 14 residues. The trim removed 5 bases at V and 6 bases at J, leaving 7 bases unmatched. CDR3 amino acids: CASRGDRELDTQYF. As DNA, the CDR3 is TGCGCCAGCAGGGGGGACAGGGAATTGGATACGCAGTATTTT.

The gene calls are TRBV4-1 and TRBJ1-2; no reliable D call. Per germline, CDR1 MGHRA and CDR2 YSYEKL. This CDR3 is built from 13 residues. V lost 0 bases and J lost 8, with 10 bases in between. The CDR3: CASSQDSDLGYTF. CDR3 nucleotides: TGCGCCAGCAGCCAAGACTCGGACCTGGGCTACACCTTC.

In regard to this clonotype: A junction end diverges from the germline sequence, so it may reflect a read error. The chain employs TRBV2 and TRBJ2-5, with D possibly called TRBD1 or TRBD2 (5 bases each). The germline V gene has CDR1 SNHLY and CDR2 FYNNEI. CDR3 size: 14 residues. The chain's CDR3 is CASREGTVQETQYF. As DNA, the CDR3 is TGTGCCAGCAGAGAAGGGACCGTACAAGAGACCCAGTACTTC.